Shown below are 27 T cell receptor beta chains from a single sample sequenced in a study of blood T cells in healthy people across ages. Primers used in a second PCR of about 6 to 12 cycles were a sample-barcoded 5' primer and a J-beta primer mix. One entry per CDR3 protein results from TCRdb running MiXCR on the 5' RACE reads. Here the sample spans about 840,000 distinct CDR3 sequences, 25% to 30% being singletons. These data are also associated with another study on T cells of mothers and their children.

Sample: blood. The origin of the receptors is a woman aged 40-49 years in good health.

The sample holds a few counts of this clonotype. A much larger clone lies one base from this, so it may be a read error. The chain joins TRBV10-3 to TRBJ2-7; 7 bases fit TRBD1. Trimming at V came to 6 bases and at J to 2 bases, leaving 7 bases not matched to a gene. CDR3 length: 14 residues. CDR1 is ENHRY, CDR2 SYGVKD, per germline. The CDR3 sequence: CAIRGRDSTYEQYF. DNA for the CDR3: TGTGCCATCAGGGGCCGGGACAGTACCTACGAGCAGTACTTC.

The chain is built from TRBV2 and TRBJ2-1, with D perhaps TRBD1 (5 bases). V dropped 5 bases and J dropped 4 bases, with 15 bases sitting between them. Germline V gene data show CDR1 as SNHLY and CDR2 as FYNNEI. CDR3 size: 15 residues. CDR3 DNA: TGTGCCAGCAGTTCGCAGCAGGGCCCGTACAATGAGCAGTTCTTC. Its translation: CASSSQQGPYNEQFF.

This clonotype was counted ten times or more. The chain recombines TRBV20-1 with TRBJ2-5; 13 bases line up with TRBD2. V was pared by 1 base and J by 2 bases, with 1 base of the junction left unmatched. Germline V gene sequence: CDR1 DFQATT, CDR2 SNEGSKA (reference sequence). This CDR3 is 15 amino acids long. The chain's CDR3 is CSARVGLAGQETQYF. CDR3 in DNA: TGCAGTGCTAGAGTGGGACTAGCGGGGCAAGAGACCCAGTACTTC.

The chain has TRBV7-3 and TRBJ2-1; 7 bases agree with TRBD1. Germline CDR1 and CDR2: SGHTA and FQGTGA. This CDR3 spans 15 amino acids. Trimming cost V 5 bases and J 6 bases; bases outside gene matches: 10. CDR3 sequence reads: CASSPGTATINEQFF. In nucleotides, the CDR3 is TGTGCCAGCAGCCCAGGGACAGCCACGATCAATGAGCAGTTCTTC. Full variable domain (remainder filled in from reference TRBV7-3 and TRBJ2-1): GAGVSQTPSNKVTEKGKYVELRCDPISGHTALYWYRQSLGQGPEFLIYFQGTGAADDSGLPNDRFFAVRPEGSVSTLKIQRTERGDSAVYLCASSPGTATINEQFFGPGTRLTVL.

This clonotype came up many times. This chain joins TRBV4-1 and TRBJ2-7; D is ambiguous. The length of the CDR3 is 15 residues. CDR1 is MGHRA and CDR2 is YSYEKL in the germline V gene. Between the trimmed V and J ends, which lost 1 base and 3 bases, there was a span of 13 bases. CDR3 sequence reads: CASSQGGGGFYEQYF. Written as DNA, the CDR3 is TGCGCCAGCAGCCAAGGGGGTGGCGGATTCTACGAGCAGTACTTC.

The table lists this clonotype with many counts. This rearrangement joins TRBV12-3 or TRBV12-4 to TRBJ2-1; D might be TRBD1 (5 bases). Trimming pared 5 bases from V and 0 bases from J, leaving 14 bases between. This CDR3 region has 16 residues. The CDR3 DNA sequence: TGTGCCAGCAGTCCCAGGGTGATCGGCTCCTACAATGAGCAGTTCTTC. Its translation is CASSPRVIGSYNEQFF.

J is TRBJ1-2 and V is TRBV20-1; 8 bases line up with TRBD1. This CDR3 has 17 amino acids. Germline V gene data show CDR1 as DFQATT and CDR2 as SNEGSKA (reference sequence). Trimming at V came to 4 bases and at J to 3 bases, leaving 16 bases not matched to a gene. CDR3: CSAKGPRGQQGDYGYTF. The CDR3 nucleotides are TGCAGTGCTAAGGGTCCTCGGGGTCAACAGGGGGACTATGGCTACACCTTC.

For this clonotype: This may stem from a read error, because a much larger clone lies one nucleotide away. The chain carries TRBV6-4 and TRBJ2-5; TRBD2 aligns across 8 bases. J was trimmed by 11 bases and V by 3 bases; bases with no gene match: 14. This CDR3 is 15 amino acids long. Germline V gene data show CDR1 as MRHNA and CDR2 as SNTAGT. The CDR3 here is CASSEQSGGSNEQYF. The DNA of the CDR3 is TGTGCCAGCAGTGAGCAGAGCGGGGGAAGTAATGAGCAGTACTTC.

The gene calls are TRBV7-8 and TRBJ2-3; maybe TRBD1 (5 bases). V was pared by 5 bases and J by 9 bases, with 21 bases between. The CDR3 length is 15 residues. Per germline, CDR1 SGHVS and CDR2 FQNEAQ. The CDR3 region is CASSVEYLSGQTQYF. The CDR3 DNA sequence: TGTGCCAGCAGCGTTGAATACCTATCAGGGCAAACGCAGTATTTT.

V is TRBV3-1 and J is TRBJ2-3; D remains ambiguous. Germline V gives CDR1 LGHDT, CDR2 YNNKEL (reference sequence). Trimming removed 0 bases from V and 5 bases from J, with 6 bases in between. CDR3 length: 13 amino acids. In nucleotides, the CDR3 is TGTGCCAGCAGCCAAGATCTGGAAGATACGCAGTATTTT. Translation gives CASSQDLEDTQYF.

This clonotype was seen more than once but under ten times. The chain has TRBV29-1 and TRBJ1-2, with D tentatively TRBD1 (5 bases). V was clipped by 2 bases and J by 10 bases, with 14 bases between them. Germline-derived CDR1 and CDR2 are SQVTM and ANQGSEA. The CDR3 spans 12 residues. CDR3 loop: CSVEPQGPVYTF. CDR3 nucleotides: TGCAGCGTTGAACCCCAGGGACCTGTCTACACCTTC.

CDR3 DNA sequence: TGCGCCAGCAGCACCCGACTAGCGGGGGGAACCTACAATGAGCAGTTCTTC. It translates to CASSTRLAGGTYNEQFF. The gene calls are TRBV5-1 and TRBJ2-1, with 13 positions matching TRBD2. There are 17 residues in the CDR3. The junction had 6 bases not matched to a gene; V was cut back by 4 bases and J by 2 bases. Per the germline V gene, CDR1 is SGHRS and CDR2 is YFSETQ. Full variable domain (missing parts from reference TRBV5-1 and TRBJ2-1): KAGVTQTPRYLIKTRGQQVTLSCSPISGHRSVSWYQQTPGQGLQFLFEYFSETQRNKGNFPGRFSGRQFSNSRSEMNVSTLELGDSALYLCASSTRLAGGTYNEQFFGPGTRLTVL.

In its sample, this clonotype was seen a few times. V gene TRBV20-1 combines with J gene TRBJ2-7; possibly TRBD1 for D (5 bases). Per the germline V gene, CDR1 is DFQATT and CDR2 is SNEGSKA (reference sequence). The CDR3 consists of 13 residues. V dropped 6 bases and J dropped 3 bases, with 15 bases sitting between them. This chain's CDR3 is CSALKGRVYEQYF. In DNA form, the CDR3 reads TGCAGTGCCCTAAAGGGCAGGGTCTACGAGCAGTACTTC.

As to this clonotype: This may stem from a read error, because a much larger clone lies one nucleotide away. The J gene is TRBJ2-7, the V gene TRBV28, with TRBD1 matching 7 bases. CDR3 length: 17 amino acids. CDR1 is MDHEN, CDR2 SYDVKM, per germline. CDR3 DNA: TGTGCCAGCAGTTTCACCCGGACAGGAGAGGACTCCTACGGGCAGTACTTC. Its protein product is CASSFTRTGEDSYGQYF.

This clonotype is a singleton in its sample. Sequence at one end of the junction differs from germline and may be a read error. The chain combines TRBV7-7 with TRBJ1-4, with 7 bases that match TRBD1. This CDR3 comprises 20 residues. Per the germline V gene, CDR1 is SSHAT and CDR2 is FNYEAQ (reference sequence). This chain's CDR3 is CASSFRRYGTVTRGNEKLFF. CDR3 nucleotide sequence: TGTGCTAGCAGCTTTCGTCGATATGGGACAGTTACTCGGGGGAATGAAAAACTGTTTTTT. The entire variable domain, with the rest obtained from reference TRBV7-7 and TRBJ1-4, is as follows: GAGVSQSPRYKVTKRGQDVTLRCDPISSHATLYWYQQALGQGPEFLTYFNYEAQPDKSGLPSDRFSAERPEGSISTLTIQRTEQRDSAMYRCASSFRRYGTVTRGNEKLFFGSGTQLSVL.

A remark on this clonotype: An end of the junction differs from the germline gene, which may be a read error. The V call is TRBV7-2, the J call TRBJ1-2; D may be TRBD1 (5 bases). The germline gives CDR1 SGHTA, CDR2 FQGNSA. The CDR3 contains 13 residues. CDR3 nucleotides: TGTGCCAGCAGTTTAGGGGACCAGAATAAAAACACCTTC. This translates into CASSLGDQNKNTF.

This clonotype was seen a handful of times. J is TRBJ2-7 and V is TRBV27; D possibly uses TRBD1 or TRBD2 (5 bases each). CDR1 is MNHEY, CDR2 SMNVEV, per germline (reference sequence). V was pared by 5 bases and J by 0 bases, with 14 bases between. The CDR3 extends over 15 amino acids. The CDR3 DNA sequence: TGTGCCAGCAGTCGGACAACCGGGACCTCCTACGAGCAGTACTTC. Translation gives CASSRTTGTSYEQYF.

This clonotype was counted a few times. The chain couples TRBV5-6 to TRBJ2-3; 9 bases are a match to TRBD2. Germline CDR1 reads SGHDT; CDR2 reads YYEEEE. The CDR3 is 16 amino acids. Trimming at V came to 1 base and at J to 1 base, leaving 4 bases not matched to a gene. The CDR3 nucleotides are TGTGCCAGCAGCTTGTCCCTAGCGGGGCGCACAGATACGCAGTATTTT. This gives the protein CASSLSLAGRTDTQYF.

This rearrangement joins TRBV7-9 to TRBJ2-7; no definite D call. Per the germline V gene, CDR1 is SEHNR and CDR2 is FQNEAQ (reference sequence). The CDR3 has 15 residues. Trimming left V 2 bases short and J 0 bases short, with 11 bases between. In DNA form, the CDR3 reads TGTGCCAGCAGCTTACTGGCAGACCCCTCCTACGAGCAGTACTTC. Translation gives CASSLLADPSYEQYF. Together with reference TRBV7-9 and TRBJ2-7, the CDR3 gives the full variable domain: DTGVSQNPRHKITKRGQNVTFRCDPISEHNRLYWYRQTLGQGPEFLTYFQNEAQLEKSRLLSDRFSAERPKGSFSTLEIQRTEQGDSAMYLCASSLLADPSYEQYFGPGTRLTVT.

This clonotype was counted many times. This rearrangement joins TRBV20-1 to TRBJ1-6, with no clear D. Germline V lookup: CDR1 DFQATT, CDR2 SNEGSKA (reference sequence). CDR3 length: 14 residues. The CDR3 DNA reads as TGCAGCGGACGCTCGAGCTCCTATAATTCACCCCTCCACTTT. It codes for CSGRSSSYNSPLHF.

This clonotype has just a few counts. The chain combines TRBV5-1 with TRBJ1-1; 8 positions match TRBD1. The junction had 7 bases not matched to a gene; V was cut back by 4 bases and J by 2 bases. There are 15 residues in the CDR3. The germline gives CDR1 SGHRS, CDR2 YFSETQ. The CDR3 region is CASSGGQGINTEAFF. The CDR3 DNA is TGCGCCAGCAGCGGTGGACAGGGCATAAACACTGAAGCTTTCTTT.

This clonotype showed up just a few times. The chain combines TRBV6-6 with TRBJ1-1; possibly TRBD1 for D (5 bases). Germline-derived CDR1 and CDR2 are MNHNY and SVGAGI (reference sequence). With 2 bases removed from V and 8 bases from J, the gap between germline ends came to 12 bases. This CDR3 spans 13 amino acids. The CDR3 region is CASSYKGATEAFF. CDR3 bases: TGTGCCAGCAGTTACAAAGGGGCCACCGAAGCTTTCTTT.

This clonotype was observed a few times. CDR3 sequence: CSAHDRVIADTQYF. CDR3 nucleotides: TGCAGTGCCCATGACAGGGTTATTGCAGATACGCAGTATTTT. The J gene is TRBJ2-3, the V gene TRBV20-1, with 7 bases lining up with TRBD1. V dropped 6 bases and J dropped 4; count of bases not matched to a gene: 10. The CDR3 runs to 14 residues. Per the germline V gene, CDR1 is DFQATT and CDR2 is SNEGSKA (reference sequence).

In this sample, this clonotype turned up a few times. This chain joins TRBV29-1 and TRBJ1-1; 11 nucleotides agree with TRBD1. CDR3 length equals 12 residues. Germline trimming cut 7 bases from V and 8 bases from J; bases unmatched to any gene: 6. Germline lookup yields CDR1 SQVTM and CDR2 ANQGSEA. The CDR3: CSADRGRTEAFF. The CDR3 nucleotides are TGCAGCGCGGACAGGGGGCGGACGGAAGCTTTCTTT.

The rearrangement links TRBV29-1 to TRBJ1-2; 8 bases line up with TRBD1. The J segment lost 1 base and the V segment lost 5 bases, leaving 3 bases of the junction unmatched. Per germline, CDR1 SQVTM and CDR2 ANQGSEA. This CDR3 has 13 amino acids. The CDR3 here is CSVWTGCNYGYTF. CDR3 DNA sequence: TGCAGCGTTTGGACAGGGTGTAACTATGGCTACACCTTC.

In this sample, this clonotype turned up many times. This chain joins TRBV7-2 and TRBJ2-5; 12 bases agree with TRBD2. The V gene end was trimmed by 4 bases and the J gene end by 0 bases; junction bases not matched to a gene: 6. CDR1 and CDR2 (germline): SGHTA, FQGNSA. The CDR3 runs 17 residues. CDR3 in DNA: TGTGCCAGCAGCTCCCGACTAGCGGGGGCCTACCAAGAGACCCAGTACTTC. This gives the protein CASSSRLAGAYQETQYF. Combining the CDR3 with reference TRBV7-2 and TRBJ2-5 gives the whole variable domain GAGVSQSPSNKVTEKGKDVELRCDPISGHTALYWYRQSLGQGLEFLIYFQGNSAPDKSGLPSDRFSAERTGGSVSTLTIQRTQQEDSAVYLCASSSRLAGAYQETQYFGPGTRLLVL.

The chain links TRBV4-1 to TRBJ1-6; weak D call: TRBD1 (6 bases). Germline CDR1 and CDR2: MGHRA and YSYEKL. Deletions cut 3 bases from V and 4 bases from J, with 13 bases between. The CDR3 length is 16 residues. This CDR3 is CASSQGGPGYNSPLHF. DNA of the CDR3: TGCGCCAGCAGCCAGGGGGGGCCAGGATATAATTCACCCCTCCACTTT.